The clone carrying this T cell receptor beta chain has more than one count but fewer than ten. What it binds is not known. An end of the junction does not agree with germline; a read error may underlie this. The CDR3 loop spans 16 amino acids. The sample is drawn from a study of T cell repertoires in cytomegalovirus infection. One entry per CDR3 protein results from TCRdb running MiXCR on the reads. Among tens of thousands of distinct CDR3 sequences listed, around 20% were seen once. This material consisted of CD8+ T cells from cultured PBMCs, taken from culture after CMV antigen stimulation. The V call is TRBV12-3 or TRBV12-4, the J call TRBJ1-5; TRBD1 is a possible D gene (5 bases). The TCR sequence derives from a human donor in good health (CMV status not recorded). Some clones in this sample may be carry-over from other donors' samples. The CDR3 bases are TGTCCCAGCAGTTTAGTGGTACAGGCGCTCAATCAGCCCCAGCATTTT. Translated: CPSSLVVQALNQPQHF.